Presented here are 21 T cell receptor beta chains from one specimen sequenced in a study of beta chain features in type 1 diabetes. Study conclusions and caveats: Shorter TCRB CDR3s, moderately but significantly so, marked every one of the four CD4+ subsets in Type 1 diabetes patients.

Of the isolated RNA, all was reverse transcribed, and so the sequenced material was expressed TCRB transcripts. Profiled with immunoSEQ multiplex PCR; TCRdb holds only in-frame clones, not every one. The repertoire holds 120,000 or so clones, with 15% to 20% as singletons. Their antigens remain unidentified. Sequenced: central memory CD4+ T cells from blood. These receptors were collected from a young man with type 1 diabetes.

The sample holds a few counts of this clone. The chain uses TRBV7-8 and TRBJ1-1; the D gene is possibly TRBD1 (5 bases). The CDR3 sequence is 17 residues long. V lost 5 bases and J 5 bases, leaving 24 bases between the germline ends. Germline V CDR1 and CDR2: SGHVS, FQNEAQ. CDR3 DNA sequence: TGTGCCAGCAGCCCTGCCGTGTCAACAGGTTTGGATACTGAAGCTTTCTTT. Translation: CASSPAVSTGLDTEAFF.

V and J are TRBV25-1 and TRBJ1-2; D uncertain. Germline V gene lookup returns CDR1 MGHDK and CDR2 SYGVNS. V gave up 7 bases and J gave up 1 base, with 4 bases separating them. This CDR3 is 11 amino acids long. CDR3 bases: TGTGCCAGCACTAATAACTATGGCTACACCTTC. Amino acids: CASTNNYGYTF.

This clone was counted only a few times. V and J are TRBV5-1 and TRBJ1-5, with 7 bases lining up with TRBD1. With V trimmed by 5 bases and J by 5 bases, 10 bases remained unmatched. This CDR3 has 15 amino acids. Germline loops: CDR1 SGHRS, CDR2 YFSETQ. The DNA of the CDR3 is TGCGCCAGCAGAAGGACAGGAACAGGGGATCAGCCCCAGCATTTT. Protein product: CASRRTGTGDQPQHF.

The CDR3 spells CAISEPRTGNTGELFF. CDR3 nucleotides: TGTGCCATCAGTGAGCCGAGGACAGGTAACACCGGGGAGCTGTTTTTT. The chain combines TRBV10-3 with TRBJ2-2; 7 nucleotides align to TRBD1. Germline loops: CDR1 ENHRY, CDR2 SYGVKD. The CDR3 loop spans 16 amino acids. J was trimmed by 2 bases and V by 2 bases; bases with no gene match: 5.

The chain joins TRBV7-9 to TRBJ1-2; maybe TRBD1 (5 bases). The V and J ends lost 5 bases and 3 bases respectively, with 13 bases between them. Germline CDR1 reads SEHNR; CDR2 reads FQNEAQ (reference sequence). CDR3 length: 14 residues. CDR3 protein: CASSPPGADYGYTF. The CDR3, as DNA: TGTGCCAGCAGCCCCCCTGGGGCAGACTATGGCTACACCTTC. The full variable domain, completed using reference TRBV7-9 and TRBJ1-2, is DTGVSQNPRHKITKRGQNVTFRCDPISEHNRLYWYRQTLGQGPEFLTYFQNEAQLEKSRLLSDRFSAERPKGSFSTLEIQRTEQGDSAMYLCASSPPGADYGYTFGSGTRLTVV.

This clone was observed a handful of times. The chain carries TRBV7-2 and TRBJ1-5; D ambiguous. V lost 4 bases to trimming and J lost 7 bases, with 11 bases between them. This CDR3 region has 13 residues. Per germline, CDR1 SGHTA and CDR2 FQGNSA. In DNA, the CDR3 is TGTGCCAGCAGCTCAGAAAGTGGACAGCCCCAGCATTTT. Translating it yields CASSSESGQPQHF.

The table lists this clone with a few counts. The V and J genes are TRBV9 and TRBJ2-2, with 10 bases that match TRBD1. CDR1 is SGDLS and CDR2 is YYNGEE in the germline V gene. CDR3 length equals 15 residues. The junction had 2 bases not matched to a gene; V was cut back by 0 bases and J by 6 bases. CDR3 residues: CASSVGQGAAGELFF. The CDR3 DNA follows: TGTGCCAGCAGCGTAGGACAGGGGGCCGCCGGGGAGCTGTTTTTT. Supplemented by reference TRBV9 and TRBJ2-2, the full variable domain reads DSGVTQTPKHLITATGQRVTLRCSPRSGDLSVYWYQQSLDQGLQFLIQYYNGEERAKGNILERFSAQQFPDLHSELNLSSLELGDSALYFCASSVGQGAAGELFFGEGSRLTVL.

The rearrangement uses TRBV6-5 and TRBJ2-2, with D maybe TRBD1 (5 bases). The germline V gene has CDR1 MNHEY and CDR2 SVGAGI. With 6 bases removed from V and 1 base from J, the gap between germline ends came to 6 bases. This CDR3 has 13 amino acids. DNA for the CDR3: TGTGCCAGCAGGCAGGGGAACACCGGGGAGCTGTTTTTT. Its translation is CASRQGNTGELFF.

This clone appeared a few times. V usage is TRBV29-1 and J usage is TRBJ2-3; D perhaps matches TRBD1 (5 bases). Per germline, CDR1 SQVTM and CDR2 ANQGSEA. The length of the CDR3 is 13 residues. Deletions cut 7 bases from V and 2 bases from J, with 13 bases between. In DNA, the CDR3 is TGCAGCGCCGAGACAGAGATCACAGATACGCAGTATTTT. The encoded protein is CSAETEITDTQYF.

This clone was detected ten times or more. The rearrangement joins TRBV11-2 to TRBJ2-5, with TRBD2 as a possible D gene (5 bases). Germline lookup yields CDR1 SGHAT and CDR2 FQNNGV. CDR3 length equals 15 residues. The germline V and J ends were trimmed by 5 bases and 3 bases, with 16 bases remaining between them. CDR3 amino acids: CASSQTRTGKETQYF. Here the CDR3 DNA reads TGTGCCAGCAGCCAAACCCGGACGGGAAAAGAGACCCAGTACTTC.

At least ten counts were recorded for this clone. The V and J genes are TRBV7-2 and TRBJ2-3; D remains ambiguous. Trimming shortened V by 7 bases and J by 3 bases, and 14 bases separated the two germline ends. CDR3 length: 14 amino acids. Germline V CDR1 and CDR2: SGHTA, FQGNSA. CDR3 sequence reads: CASIDRMRTDTQYF. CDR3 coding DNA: TGTGCCAGCATAGATCGAATGCGGACAGATACGCAGTATTTT.

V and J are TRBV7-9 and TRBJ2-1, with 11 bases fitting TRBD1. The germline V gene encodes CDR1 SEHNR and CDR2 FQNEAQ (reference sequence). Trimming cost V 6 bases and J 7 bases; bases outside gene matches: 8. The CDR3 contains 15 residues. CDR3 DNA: TGTGCCAGCAGTCCCGGACAGGGGGCGAGAAATGAGCAGTTCTTC. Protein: CASSPGQGARNEQFF.

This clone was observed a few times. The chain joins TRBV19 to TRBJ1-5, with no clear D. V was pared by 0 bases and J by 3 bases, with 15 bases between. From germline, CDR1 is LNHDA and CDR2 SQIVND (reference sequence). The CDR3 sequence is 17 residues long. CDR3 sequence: CASSIEWADWDNQPQHF. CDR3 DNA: TGTGCCAGTAGTATAGAGTGGGCAGACTGGGACAATCAGCCCCAGCATTTT.

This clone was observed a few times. In DNA form, the CDR3 reads TGTGCCAGCTCGCTGCAGGGGTTGGACACCGGGGAGCTGTTTTTT. Translated, it gives CASSLQGLDTGELFF. J is TRBJ2-2 and V is TRBV18; a weak D match, TRBD1 (6 bases). The CDR3 is 15 residues long. CDR1 KGHSH and CDR2 LQKENI come from the germline V gene. V was clipped by 6 bases and J by 3 bases, with 14 bases between them.

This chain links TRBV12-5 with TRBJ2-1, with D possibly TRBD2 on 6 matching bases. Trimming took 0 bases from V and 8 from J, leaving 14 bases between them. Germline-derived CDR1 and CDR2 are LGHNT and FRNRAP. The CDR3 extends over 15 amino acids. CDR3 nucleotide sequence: TGTGCTAGTGGTTTGGTACGGATGGGAGGCGATGAGCAGTTCTTC. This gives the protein CASGLVRMGGDEQFF.

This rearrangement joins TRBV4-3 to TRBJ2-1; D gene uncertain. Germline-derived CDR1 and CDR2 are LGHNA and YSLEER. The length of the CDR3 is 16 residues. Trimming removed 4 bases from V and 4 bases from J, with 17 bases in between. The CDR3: CASSPDWTETYNEQFF. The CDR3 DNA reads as TGCGCCAGCAGCCCGGATTGGACGGAAACGTACAATGAGCAGTTCTTC.

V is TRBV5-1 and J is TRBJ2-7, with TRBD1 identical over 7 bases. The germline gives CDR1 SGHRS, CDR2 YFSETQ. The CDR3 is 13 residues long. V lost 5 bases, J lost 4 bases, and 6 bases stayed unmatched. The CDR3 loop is CASSETGKYEQYF. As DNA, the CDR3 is TGCGCCAGCAGTGAGACAGGGAAGTACGAGCAGTACTTC.

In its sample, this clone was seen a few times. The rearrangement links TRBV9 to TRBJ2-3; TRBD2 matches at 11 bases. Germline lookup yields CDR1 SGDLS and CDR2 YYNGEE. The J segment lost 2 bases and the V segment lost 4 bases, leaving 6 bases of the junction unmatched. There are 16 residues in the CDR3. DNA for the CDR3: TGTGCCAGCAGCTTGACTAGCGGGGCTTTCACAGATACGCAGTATTTT. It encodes CASSLTSGAFTDTQYF.

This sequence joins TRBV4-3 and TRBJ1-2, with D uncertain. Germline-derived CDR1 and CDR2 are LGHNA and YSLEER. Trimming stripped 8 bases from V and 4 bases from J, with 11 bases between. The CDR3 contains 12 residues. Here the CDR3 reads CASGGAVYGYTF. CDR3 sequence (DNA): TGCGCCAGCGGCGGAGCGGTCTATGGCTACACCTTC.

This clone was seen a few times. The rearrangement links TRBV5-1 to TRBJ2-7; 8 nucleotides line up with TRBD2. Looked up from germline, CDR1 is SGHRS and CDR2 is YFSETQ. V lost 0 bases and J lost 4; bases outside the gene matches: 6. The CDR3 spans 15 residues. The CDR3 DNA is TGCGCCAGCAGCTTGGAGTCTAGCGGGTGGTACGAGCAGTACTTC. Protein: CASSLESSGWYEQYF. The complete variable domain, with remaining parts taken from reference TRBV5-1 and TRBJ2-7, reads KAGVTQTPRYLIKTRGQQVTLSCSPISGHRSVSWYQQTPGQGLQFLFEYFSETQRNKGNFPGRFSGRQFSNSRSEMNVSTLELGDSALYLCASSLESSGWYEQYFGPGTRLTVT.

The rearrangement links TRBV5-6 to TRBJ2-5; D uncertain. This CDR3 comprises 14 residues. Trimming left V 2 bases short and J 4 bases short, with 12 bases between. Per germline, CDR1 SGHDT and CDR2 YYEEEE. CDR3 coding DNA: TGTGCCAGCAGCTTTACAAAAACGGGAGAGACCCAGTACTTC. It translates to CASSFTKTGETQYF.